Following are 11 T cell receptor beta chains from one sample sequenced in a study of OX40 agonist ivuxolimab in advanced cancers. Sequencing used immunoSEQ multiplex PCR; TCRdb keeps in-frame clones, though not all of them. The sample has approximately 20,000 clones; around nine tenths are singletons. The sequencing used CD4+ or CD8+ T cells sorted from blood, collected in a trial of the OX40 agonist ivuxolimab. These receptors were collected from an adult with an advanced solid tumor such as melanoma, head and neck, liver or kidney cancer.

The DNA of the CDR3 is TGTGCCAGCAGTTTATCGATAGACACCGGGGAGCTGTTTTTT. As protein: CASSLSIDTGELFF. The V gene is TRBV27, the J gene TRBJ2-2; D remains ambiguous. Germline V gene lookup returns CDR1 MNHEY and CDR2 SMNVEV (reference sequence). The CDR3 consists of 14 residues. Trimming shortened V by 0 bases and J by 3 bases, and 5 bases separated the two germline ends.

The chain couples TRBV10-3 to TRBJ2-6; no clear D gene. Germline CDR1 and CDR2: ENHRY and SYGVKD. The CDR3 loop spans 12 amino acids. Between the trimmed V and J ends, which lost 4 bases and 7 bases, there was a span of 5 bases. In DNA, the CDR3 is TGTGCCATCAGTGTGGATGCCAACGTCCTGACTTTC. This codes for CAISVDANVLTF.

This sequence joins TRBV29-1 and TRBJ2-7, with 10 bases identical to TRBD1. The V and J ends lost 7 bases and 5 bases, in that order; junction bases with no gene match: 11. CDR1 is SQVTM, CDR2 ANQGSEA, per germline. The CDR3 totals 14 residues. DNA for the CDR3: TGCAGCGCTGGTGGGGGACAGGGGAGCCACGAGCAGTACTTC. Protein: CSAGGGQGSHEQYF.

In this sample, this clone turned up once. This chain connects TRBV2 to TRBJ2-1; 10 bases map to TRBD2. V was pared by 5 bases and J by 4 bases, with 5 bases of the junction left unmatched. This CDR3 comprises 15 residues. CDR1 and CDR2 (germline): SNHLY, FYNNEI. CDR3 in DNA: TGTGCCAGCAGTCCAACTAGCGGGGCTTACAATGAGCAGTTCTTC. Its protein is CASSPTSGAYNEQFF. Based on the CDR3 plus reference TRBV2 and TRBJ2-1, the full variable domain is EPEVTQTPSHQVTQMGQEVILRCVPISNHLYFYWYRQILGQKVEFLVSFYNNEISEKSEIFDDQFSVERPDGSNFTLKIRSTKLEDSAMYFCASSPTSGAYNEQFFGPGTRLTVL.

The rearrangement uses TRBV7-8 and TRBJ1-4; no definite D call. Trimming shortened V by 1 base and J by 8 bases, and 8 bases separated the two germline ends. From germline, CDR1 is SGHVS and CDR2 FQNEAQ. This CDR3 is 13 amino acids long. DNA of the CDR3: TGTGCCAGCAGCTTAGGGACCCCGGAAAAACTGTTTTTT. This gives the protein CASSLGTPEKLFF.

This chain connects TRBV9 to TRBJ2-7; 9 nucleotides line up with TRBD2. Germline CDR1 SGDLS, CDR2 YYNGEE. The CDR3 totals 15 residues. Losses at the gene ends were 3 bases for V and 0 bases for J; bases not matched to a gene: 4. As DNA, the CDR3 is TGTGCCAGCAGCGCCCATAGCGGGAGCTCCTACGAGCAGTACTTC. It yields the protein CASSAHSGSSYEQYF.

This chain joins TRBV7-3 and TRBJ2-7; the match to TRBD2 covers 10 bases. Trimming took 5 bases from V and 3 from J; bases not matched to a gene: 1. Per germline, CDR1 SGHTA and CDR2 FQGTGA. CDR3 length: 13 amino acids. The CDR3 DNA reads TGTGCCAGCAGCCCTAGCGGGGGCTACGAGCAGTACTTC. Translating it yields CASSPSGGYEQYF.

The chain combines TRBV19 with TRBJ1-5, with D possibly TRBD1 on 6 matching bases. This CDR3 has 13 residues. The germline gives CDR1 LNHDA, CDR2 SQIVND (reference sequence). Trimming removed 8 bases at V and 3 bases at J, with 11 bases between. The CDR3 is CASSPGANQPQHF. The CDR3, as DNA: TGTGCCAGTTCACCGGGGGCCAATCAGCCCCAGCATTTT.

The chain combines TRBV7-9 with TRBJ2-7; 8 bases align to TRBD2. CDR1 SEHNR and CDR2 FQNEAQ come from the germline V gene (reference sequence). The CDR3 length is 13 residues. J gave up 4 bases and V 2 bases, and 1 base lay outside the gene matches. As DNA, the CDR3 is TGTGCCAGCAGCTTAACTAGCGGTTACGAGCAGTACTTC. Residues: CASSLTSGYEQYF.

J is TRBJ2-1 and V is TRBV15, with TRBD2 as a possible D gene (5 bases). V was cut by 0 bases and J by 7 bases, with 7 bases left in between. The CDR3 runs 13 residues. Germline loops: CDR1 LNHNV, CDR2 YYDKDF (reference sequence). The CDR3: CATSRDRGNEQFF. The CDR3 DNA reads TGTGCCACCAGCAGAGATCGGGGTAATGAGCAGTTCTTC. Together with reference TRBV15 and TRBJ2-1, the CDR3 gives the full variable domain: DAMVIQNPRYQVTQFGKPVTLSCSQTLNHNVMYWYQQKSSQAPKLLFHYYDKDFNNEADTPDNFQSRRPNTSFCFLDIRSPGLGDTAMYLCATSRDRGNEQFFGPGTRLTVL.

The V call is TRBV11-1, the J call TRBJ2-7, with 8 bases that match TRBD1. With 0 bases clipped from V and 3 bases from J, the junction kept 4 bases outside the gene matches. CDR1 and CDR2 (germline): SGHAT, FQDESV (reference sequence). The CDR3 runs to 15 residues. The CDR3: CASSLAWTGNYEQYF. The CDR3 DNA reads as TGTGCCAGCAGCTTAGCCTGGACAGGGAACTACGAGCAGTACTTC.